The 19 T cell receptor beta chains reported below all come from one sample, sequenced in a study of T cell changes during pregnancy in multiple sclerosis. The table came from immunoSEQ multiplex PCR; TCRdb's copy has only in-frame clones and leaves some out. The sample includes about 45,000 clones, approximately 90% of them seen just once. The sample consisted of CD4+ T cells from peripheral blood mononuclear cells, taken before pregnancy. Receptors were obtained from a female donor with multiple sclerosis, enrolled in a pregnancy study.

This clone was seen once. The genes are TRBV7-9 and TRBJ2-1, with D possibly matching TRBD2 (6 bases). V was trimmed by 4 bases and J by 2 bases, leaving 15 bases between them. The V gene's germline CDR1 is SEHNR and CDR2 FQNEAQ (reference sequence). The CDR3 totals 16 residues. In DNA, the CDR3 is TGTGCCAGCAGCTCTTTCGGGGGAGAAACCTACAATGAGCAGTTCTTC. Translating it yields CASSSFGGETYNEQFF.

The rearrangement uses TRBV25-1 and TRBJ2-7; D is ambiguous. Trimming took off 2 bases at V and 1 base at J, with 9 bases between the two ends. CDR1 and CDR2 from the germline V gene are MGHDK and SYGVNS. The CDR3 totals 14 residues. Here the CDR3 DNA reads TGTGCCAGCAGTGAAACGCGTAGATCCTACGAGCAGTACTTC. The encoded protein is CASSETRRSYEQYF.

CDR3 bases: TGTGCCAGCAGCTTAGGAAGCGGGGGGGCCATGAATGAGCAGTTCTTC. Translating gives CASSLGSGGAMNEQFF. V gene TRBV7-7 combines with J gene TRBJ2-1, with TRBD2 identical over 10 bases. V lost 1 base to trimming and J lost 7 bases; unmatched junction nucleotides: 7. Germline assignment: CDR1 SSHAT and CDR2 FNYEAQ (reference sequence). CDR3 size: 16 residues.

The rearrangement uses TRBV4-2 and TRBJ2-3; 8 nucleotides match TRBD1. Germline-derived CDR1 and CDR2 are LGHNA and YNFKEQ. The CDR3 has 18 residues. V shed 4 bases, J shed 2 bases, and the junction held 14 bases outside the gene matches. This CDR3 reads CASSLSPPTGGFTDTQYF. Here the CDR3 DNA reads TGTGCCAGCAGCCTAAGCCCTCCCACAGGGGGTTTCACAGATACGCAGTATTTT.

This chain joins TRBV25-1 and TRBJ1-1; D gene ambiguous. Trimming left V 3 bases short and J 1 base short, with 6 bases between. Germline V gives CDR1 MGHDK, CDR2 SYGVNS. The CDR3 covers 13 residues. CDR3 in amino acids: CASSEGRNTEAFF. CDR3 nucleotides: TGTGCCAGCAGTGAGGGCAGGAACACTGAAGCTTTCTTT.

This chain connects TRBV28 to TRBJ1-2, with D uncertain. There are 11 residues in the CDR3. Germline V CDR1 and CDR2: MDHEN, SYDVKM. Trimming removed 5 bases from V and 5 bases from J, with 6 bases in between. The CDR3 nucleotides read TGTGCCAGCAGTCGTCAGTATGGCTACACCTTC. Protein: CASSRQYGYTF.

This clone was picked up one time. The V gene is TRBV7-2, the J gene TRBJ1-2; 10 bases align to TRBD1. CDR1 and CDR2 (germline): SGHTA, FQGNSA. After removal of 5 bases from V and 8 bases from J, the junction contained 11 bases not matched to a gene. The CDR3 totals 15 residues. The CDR3 nucleotides are TGTGCCAGCAGCAAGATCGACAGGGGGCAGAAAGGCTACACCTTC. It yields the protein CASSKIDRGQKGYTF.

As DNA, the CDR3 is TGTGCCAGCAGTTTATGGACAGCGCCATACAATGAGCAGTTCTTC. Translated, it gives CASSLWTAPYNEQFF. The rearrangement uses TRBV27 and TRBJ2-1, with TRBD1 as a possible D gene (6 bases). This CDR3 region has 15 residues. With 1 base removed from V and 4 bases from J, the gap between germline ends came to 11 bases. CDR1 and CDR2 (germline): MNHEY, SMNVEV (reference sequence).

The rearrangement uses TRBV19 and TRBJ2-2; 8 bases agree with TRBD1. CDR1 is LNHDA, CDR2 SQIVND, per germline (reference sequence). This CDR3 is built from 16 residues. V shed 7 bases, J shed 0 bases, and the junction held 7 bases outside the gene matches. CDR3 region: CASTLGTGSNTGELFF. In DNA form, the CDR3 reads TGTGCCAGTACCCTAGGGACAGGTTCGAACACCGGGGAGCTGTTTTTT.

V is TRBV7-3 and J is TRBJ2-2, with D hard to call. Trimming pared 5 bases from V and 5 bases from J, leaving 12 bases between. There are 14 residues in the CDR3. In germline, CDR1 is SGHTA, CDR2 FQGTGA. The CDR3 DNA follows: TGTGCCAGCAGCCCCCGTATGACAACCGGGGAGCTGTTTTTT. Its protein product is CASSPRMTTGELFF.

This sequence joins TRBV2 and TRBJ1-2, with 8 bases that match TRBD1. The CDR3 contains 14 residues. Trimming removed 5 bases from V and 6 bases from J; junction bases left unmatched: 8. The germline V gene encodes CDR1 SNHLY and CDR2 FYNNEI. CDR3 nucleotides: TGTGCCAGCAGTAAAGACAGGGGCAGCGATGGCTACACCTTC. Translating it yields CASSKDRGSDGYTF.

The chain carries TRBV20-1 and TRBJ2-1; D is unclear. Germline lookup yields CDR1 DFQATT and CDR2 SNEGSKA (reference sequence). The V end lost 6 bases, the J end lost 5 bases, and 5 bases lay between the germline ends. The length of the CDR3 is 10 residues. In DNA form, the CDR3 reads TGCAGTGCAATCGACAATGAGCAGTTCTTC. It is translated as CSAIDNEQFF.

This clone was recorded only once. The V call is TRBV18, the J call TRBJ2-2, with 8 bases lining up with TRBD1. Germline values: CDR1 KGHSH, CDR2 LQKENI. The CDR3 is 18 residues long. V lost 6 bases, J lost 7 bases, and 19 bases stayed unmatched. CDR3 region: CASSSSLRTGRYSGELFF. CDR3 nucleotide sequence: TGTGCCAGCTCGTCGTCACTCAGGACAGGGAGGTACAGCGGGGAGCTGTTTTTT.

This rearrangement joins TRBV5-1 to TRBJ2-6, with 7 bases fitting TRBD1. This CDR3 spans 17 amino acids. Losses at the gene ends were 3 bases for V and 0 bases for J; bases not matched to a gene: 6. From germline, CDR1 is SGHRS and CDR2 YFSETQ. CDR3 DNA sequence: TGCGCCAGCAGCTGGCGACAGGGTAGCTCTGGGGCCAACGTCCTGACTTTC. This codes for CASSWRQGSSGANVLTF.

DNA for the CDR3: TGTGCCAGCAGTGAATCTAGGGGCGCAGATACGCAGTATTTT. Amino acid sequence: CASSESRGADTQYF. This chain uses TRBV25-1 with TRBJ2-3; the D gene is possibly TRBD1 (5 bases). Looked up from germline, CDR1 is MGHDK and CDR2 is SYGVNS. The germline V and J ends were trimmed by 1 base and 4 bases, with 9 bases remaining between them. CDR3 length equals 14 residues.

This sequence joins TRBV7-9 and TRBJ2-3; maybe TRBD2 (6 bases). The CDR3 totals 15 residues. Trimming removed 7 bases at V and 1 base at J, with 15 bases between. Germline loops: CDR1 SEHNR, CDR2 FQNEAQ (reference sequence). The CDR3 region has the DNA TGTGCCAGCACCTCGTGGAGGGCCGGCACAGATACGCAGTATTTT. It specifies CASTSWRAGTDTQYF.

V and J are TRBV4-2 and TRBJ2-7; maybe TRBD2 (5 bases). The length of the CDR3 is 18 residues. V dropped 0 bases and J dropped 4 bases, with 22 bases sitting between them. Germline assignment: CDR1 LGHNA and CDR2 YNFKEQ. The CDR3 is CASSQEKASFTFVYEQYF. The CDR3 nucleotides are TGTGCCAGCAGCCAAGAAAAGGCTAGCTTCACGTTCGTTTACGAGCAGTACTTC.

In its sample, this clone was seen once. The chain links TRBV18 to TRBJ2-1, with 7 nucleotides matching TRBD2. The CDR3 is 17 residues long. Per the germline V gene, CDR1 is KGHSH and CDR2 is LQKENI. With V trimmed by 1 base and J by 3 bases, 9 bases remained unmatched. CDR3 sequence: CASSPREASGIYNEQFF. The CDR3, as DNA: TGTGCCAGCTCACCACGGGAGGCTAGCGGAATCTACAATGAGCAGTTCTTC. The full variable domain, in which reference TRBV18 and TRBJ2-1 provide the parts outside the CDR3, is NAGVMQNPRHLVRRRGQEARLRCSPMKGHSHVYWYRQLPEEGLKFMVYLQKENIIDESGMPKERFSAEFPKEGPSILRIQQVVRGDSAAYFCASSPREASGIYNEQFFGPGTRLTVL.

V usage is TRBV6-1 and J usage is TRBJ2-5; D gene ambiguous. CDR1 is MNHNS, CDR2 SASEGT, per germline. CDR3 length equals 14 residues. The germline V and J ends were trimmed by 0 bases and 6 bases, with 11 bases remaining between them. The CDR3 is CASSEALFEKTQYF. CDR3 coding DNA: TGTGCCAGCAGTGAAGCTTTGTTTGAGAAGACCCAGTACTTC.